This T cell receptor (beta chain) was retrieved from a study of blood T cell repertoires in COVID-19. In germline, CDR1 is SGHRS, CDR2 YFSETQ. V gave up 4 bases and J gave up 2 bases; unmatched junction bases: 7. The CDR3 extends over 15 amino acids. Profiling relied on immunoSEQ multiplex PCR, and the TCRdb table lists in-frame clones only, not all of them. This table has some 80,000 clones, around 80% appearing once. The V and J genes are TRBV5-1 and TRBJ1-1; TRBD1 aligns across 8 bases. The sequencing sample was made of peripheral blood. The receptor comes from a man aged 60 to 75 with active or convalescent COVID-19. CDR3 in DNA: TGCGCCAGCAGCACGGGACAGGCCAGCAACACTGAAGCTTTCTTT. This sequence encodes CASSTGQASNTEAFF.